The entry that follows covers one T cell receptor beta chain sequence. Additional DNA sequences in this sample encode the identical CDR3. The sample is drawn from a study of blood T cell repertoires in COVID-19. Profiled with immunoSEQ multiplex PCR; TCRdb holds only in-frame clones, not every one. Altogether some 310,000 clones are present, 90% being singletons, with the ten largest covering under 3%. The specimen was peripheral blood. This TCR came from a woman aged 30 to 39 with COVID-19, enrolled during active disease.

The CDR3 region has the DNA TGCAGCGTGGGGACAGGGAACACTGAAGCTTTCTTT. It yields the protein CSVGTGNTEAFF. This chain links TRBV29-1 with TRBJ1-1, with TRBD1 matching 8 bases. Per the germline V gene, CDR1 is SQVTM and CDR2 is ANQGSEA. The CDR3 is 12 amino acids. The ends lost 6 bases at V and 1 base at J; junction bases unmatched: 1. The full variable domain, its missing parts supplied by reference TRBV29-1 and TRBJ1-1, is SAVISQKPSRDICQRGTSLTIQCQVDSQVTMMFWYRQQPGQSLTLIATANQGSEATYESGFVIDKFPISRPNLTFSTLTVSNMSPEDSSIYLCSVGTGNTEAFFGQGTRLTVV.